This T cell receptor beta chain derives from a study of cytomegalovirus exposure and HLA in healthy donors. The PCR was carried out with 60 Vbeta primers and 13 Jbeta primers. The repertoire was sequenced with immunoSEQ multiplex PCR; TCRdb's copy has only in-frame clones and lacks some. In the table there are around 28,000 clones, 87% of which are singletons. The CDR3 sequence is 13 residues long. V was pared by 8 bases and J by 9 bases, with 10 bases of the junction left unmatched. CDR1 and CDR2 from the germline V gene are KGHSH and LQKENI. Concerning this clone itself: Its antigen is undetermined.

General study points: Later examination showed HLA-associated TCR beta chains had greater clonal expansion than equally common others.

This chain links TRBV18 with TRBJ2-5; TRBD1 aligns across 9 bases. The clonotype comes from a boy younger than 18 in good health and CMV-seronegative. Input material: PBMCs. CDR3 sequence (DNA): TGTGCCAGCCTTCCGGGACAGGGCAGGGCCCAGTACTTC. This codes for CASLPGQGRAQYF.